Each of the 12 T cell receptor beta chains below was sequenced from the same sample in a study of cytomegalovirus exposure and HLA in healthy donors. Profiling relied on immunoSEQ multiplex PCR, and the TCRdb table lists in-frame clones only, not all of them. This repertoire shows approximately 240,000 clones, 80% to 95% found once; its top ten account for around 1%. Sequenced input: PBMCs. The receptors were gathered from a woman between 18 and 30 years old in good health and CMV-seronegative.

The gene calls are TRBV2 and TRBJ1-4, with D tentatively TRBD1 (6 bases). The germline V gene encodes CDR1 SNHLY and CDR2 FYNNEI. V was clipped by 6 bases and J by 8 bases, with 16 bases between them. The CDR3 spans 14 residues. The CDR3 DNA sequence: TGTGCCAGCAGGGTTAATCAGGGGTTGGAAAAACTGTTTTTT. Translating it yields CASRVNQGLEKLFF.

The chain joins TRBV2 to TRBJ2-2; D is uncertain. Germline V CDR1 and CDR2: SNHLY, FYNNEI. The V end lost 3 bases, the J end lost 4 bases, and 9 bases lay between the germline ends. The CDR3 extends over 14 amino acids. CDR3 in amino acids: CASSEKPVTGELFF. As DNA, the CDR3 is TGTGCCAGCAGTGAGAAGCCTGTCACCGGGGAGCTGTTTTTT.

This clone was picked up one time. The chain recombines TRBV4-1 with TRBJ1-4; D is possibly TRBD1 (5 bases). The CDR3 runs 14 residues. V was clipped by 10 bases and J by 6 bases, with 18 bases between them. Looked up from germline, CDR1 is MGHRA and CDR2 is YSYEKL. DNA for the CDR3: TGCGCCATTACCCCGGGACTTGGGGATGAAAAACTGTTTTTT. Residues: CAITPGLGDEKLFF.

CDR3 sequence: CASSKARGGGPQETQYF. CDR3 DNA: TGTGCCAGCAGCAAGGCTCGTGGGGGAGGGCCCCAAGAGACCCAGTACTTC. This chain uses TRBV11-3 with TRBJ2-5; 7 nucleotides align to TRBD2. The CDR3 extends over 17 amino acids. V lost 5 bases to trimming and J lost 1 base; unmatched junction nucleotides: 13. From germline, CDR1 is SGHNT and CDR2 YENEEA.

The chain recombines TRBV6-6 with TRBJ2-3; 12 nucleotides match TRBD2. With V trimmed by 6 bases and J by 0 bases, 4 bases remained unmatched. Germline-derived CDR1 and CDR2 are MNHNY and SVGAGI (reference sequence). The CDR3 runs to 16 residues. The CDR3 bases are TGTGCCAGCAGATACGGACTAGCGGGGAGCACAGATACGCAGTATTTT. Encoded protein: CASRYGLAGSTDTQYF.

This clone was observed once. The chain joins TRBV2 to TRBJ2-2; tentative D call: TRBD1 (5 bases). The V gene's germline CDR1 is SNHLY and CDR2 FYNNEI. V lost 4 bases to trimming and J lost 8 bases, with 11 bases between them. This CDR3 is 13 amino acids long. Here the CDR3 DNA reads TGTGCCAGCAGTGGACAGAACTATGGGGAGCTGTTTTTT. It is translated as CASSGQNYGELFF.

J is TRBJ2-7 and V is TRBV5-5, with D perhaps matching TRBD2 (7 bases). V was cut by 0 bases and J by 6 bases, with 13 bases left in between. CDR1 and CDR2 (germline): SGHKS, YYEKEE (reference sequence). The CDR3 contains 14 residues. This CDR3 is CASSLAFRGGEQYF. The CDR3 DNA reads TGTGCCAGCAGCTTGGCCTTTAGGGGGGGCGAGCAGTACTTC.

The chain has TRBV19 and TRBJ1-2; no reliable D call. V was trimmed by 7 bases and J by 7 bases, leaving 10 bases between them. The germline CDR1 and CDR2 sequences are LNHDA and SQIVND (reference sequence). The CDR3 consists of 11 residues. The CDR3: CASTYASGYTF. As DNA, the CDR3 is TGTGCCAGTACCTACGCTAGTGGCTACACCTTC.

The CDR3 protein is CASSYSPNEQFF. The CDR3 DNA follows: TGTGCCAGCAGCTACTCCCCCAATGAGCAGTTCTTC. The gene calls are TRBV7-8 and TRBJ2-1, with unresolved D. The CDR3 totals 12 residues. Between the trimmed V and J ends, which lost 4 bases and 6 bases, there was a span of 7 bases. Germline V CDR1 and CDR2: SGHVS, FQNEAQ.

This clone has only one observation. This chain connects TRBV10-3 to TRBJ2-7; D perhaps matches TRBD2 (6 bases). V lost 11 bases, J lost 3 bases, and 14 bases lay in between. The CDR3 length is 12 residues. Germline V gene lookup returns CDR1 ENHRY and CDR2 SYGVKD. This CDR3 is CASGESYYEQYF. In nucleotides, the CDR3 is TGTGCCTCGGGGGAGTCGTACTACGAGCAGTACTTC.

This rearrangement joins TRBV7-2 to TRBJ1-5; 7 bases fit TRBD1. Looked up from germline, CDR1 is SGHTA and CDR2 is FQGNSA. There are 14 residues in the CDR3. J gave up 6 bases and V 2 bases, and 4 bases lay outside the gene matches. DNA for the CDR3: TGTGCCAGCAGCTTACCGACAGGGTTTCAGCCCCAGCATTTT. Amino acid sequence: CASSLPTGFQPQHF. Full variable domain (remainder filled in from reference TRBV7-2 and TRBJ1-5): GAGVSQSPSNKVTEKGKDVELRCDPISGHTALYWYRQSLGQGLEFLIYFQGNSAPDKSGLPSDRFSAERTGGSVSTLTIQRTQQEDSAVYLCASSLPTGFQPQHFGDGTRLSIL.

This chain joins TRBV9 and TRBJ1-2, with 8 bases lining up with TRBD1. V was clipped by 3 bases and J by 1 base; unmatched bases: 8. CDR1 is SGDLS, CDR2 YYNGEE, per germline. CDR3 length: 16 residues. CDR3 DNA sequence: TGTGCCAGCAGCGCTTTGGACAGGGCGATTAACTATGGCTACACCTTC. Protein product: CASSALDRAINYGYTF.